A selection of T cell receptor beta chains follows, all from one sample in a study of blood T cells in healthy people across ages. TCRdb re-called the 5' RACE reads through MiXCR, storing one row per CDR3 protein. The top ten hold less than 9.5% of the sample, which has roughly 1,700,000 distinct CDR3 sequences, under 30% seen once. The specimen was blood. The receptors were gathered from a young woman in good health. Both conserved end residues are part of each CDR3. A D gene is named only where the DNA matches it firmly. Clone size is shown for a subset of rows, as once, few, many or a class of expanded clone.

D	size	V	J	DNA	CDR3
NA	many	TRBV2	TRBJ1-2	TGTGCCAGCAGTGAGACGAGTTCGGGCTACACCTTC	CASSETSSGYTF
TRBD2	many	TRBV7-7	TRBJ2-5	TGTGCCAGCAGCCCCGGGAGCGGGGGTATCGAGACCCAGTACTTC	CASSPGSGGIETQYF
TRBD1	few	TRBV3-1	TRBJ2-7	TGTGCCAGCAGCCCGGGACAGCAGTCCTACGAGCAGTACTTC	CASSPGQQSYEQYF
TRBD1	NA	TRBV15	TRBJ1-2	TGTGCCACCAGCAGATCAGGACAGGGTAACGGCTACACCTTC	CATSRSGQGNGYTF
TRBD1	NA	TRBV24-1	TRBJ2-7	TGTGCCACCAGTGATTTATTGGTGGGACAGGGAGGCTACGAGCAGTACTTC	CATSDLLVGQGGYEQYF
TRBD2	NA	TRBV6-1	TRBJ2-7	TGTGCCAGCAGTGTGGAGGACGGGAGGTACGAGCAGTACTTC	CASSVEDGRYEQYF
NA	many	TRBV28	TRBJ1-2	TGTGCCAGCAGGGCGAATGATGGCTACACCTTC	CASRANDGYTF
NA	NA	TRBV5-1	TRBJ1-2	TGCGCCAGCAGCTTGGCGGAATCAGACAGCTATGGCTACACCTTC	CASSLAESDSYGYTF
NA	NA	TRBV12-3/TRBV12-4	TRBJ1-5	TGTGCCAGCAGTGGGCGTACAGGGAGGGGAGGGTTCCTTAGCAATCAGCCCCAGCATTTT	CASSGRTGRGGFLSNQPQHF
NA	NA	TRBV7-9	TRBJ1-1	TGTGCCAGCAGCTTATTGGCGCTGGGTGGGACTGAAGCTTTCTTT	CASSLLALGGTEAFF
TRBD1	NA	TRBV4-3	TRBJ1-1	TGCGCCAGCAGCCAAGATTTACAGGGGGACACTGAAGCTTTCTTT	CASSQDLQGDTEAFF
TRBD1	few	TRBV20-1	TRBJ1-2	TGCAGTGCTGGACAGGGGGAAGACTATGGCTACACCTTC	CSAGQGEDYGYTF
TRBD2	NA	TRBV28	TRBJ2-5	TGTGCCAGCAGTCCAACATTGGGACTAGTGGCGTCCGAGACCCAGTACTTC	CASSPTLGLVASETQYF
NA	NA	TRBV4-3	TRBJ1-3	TGCGCCAGCAGCCGCGAGGGGTCCGGGCCTGGAAACACCATATATTTT	CASSREGSGPGNTIYF
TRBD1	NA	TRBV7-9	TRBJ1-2	TGTGCCAGCAGCTTCGACAGGGCACATAGCTACACCTTT	CASSFDRAHSYTF
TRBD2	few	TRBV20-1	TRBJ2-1	TGCAGTGCTAGAGTCCACCATTCTAGCGGGAGTTTGTATACCGATGAGCAGTTCTTC	CSARVHHSSGSLYTDEQFF
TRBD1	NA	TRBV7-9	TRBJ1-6	TGTGCCAGCAGCCCCGGGACAGGGCCTTCACCCCTCCACTTT	CASSPGTGPSPLHF
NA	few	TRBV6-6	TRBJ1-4	TGTGCCAGCAGTTACCCTGACAATACGAATGAAAAACTGTTTTTT	CASSYPDNTNEKLFF
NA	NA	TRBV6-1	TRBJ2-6	TGTGCCAGCACAGTCCTGGCGGGTACCGGGGCCAACGTCCTGACTTTC	CASTVLAGTGANVLTF
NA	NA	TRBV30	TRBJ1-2	TGTGCCTGGGAAGGCGGGCAGAGGAATGGCTACACCTTC	CAWEGGQRNGYTF
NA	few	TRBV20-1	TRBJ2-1	TGCAGTGCCCACTCCCCGACGAAAAAAAACAATGAGCAGTTCTTC	CSAHSPTKKNNEQFF
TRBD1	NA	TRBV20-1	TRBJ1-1	TGCAGTGCCCCGAAGCTACAGGGGGCGCTGGGCACTGAAGCTTTCTTT	CSAPKLQGALGTEAFF
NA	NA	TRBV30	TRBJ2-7	TGTGCCTGGACGGGAGAATACCGGTACGAGCAGTACTTC	CAWTGEYRYEQYF
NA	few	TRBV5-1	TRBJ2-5	TGCGCCAGCAGCCAAGCTGGTTTGACCCGAGGAGAGACCCAGTACTTC	CASSQAGLTRGETQYF
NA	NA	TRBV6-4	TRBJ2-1	TGTGCCAGCAGTGCCTCAGGGGATTCTGAGCAGTTCTTC	CASSASGDSEQFF
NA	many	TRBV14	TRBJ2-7	TGTGCCAGCAGCCAAGCGAGGTTAGGAGGCGAGCAGTACTTC	CASSQARLGGEQYF
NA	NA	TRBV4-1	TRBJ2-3	TGCGCCAGCAAGGACGGCACTAGCACAGATACGCAGTATTTT	CASKDGTSTDTQYF
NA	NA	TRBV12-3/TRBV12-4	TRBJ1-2	TGTGCCAGCAGTCTTTATCCCCAGTATGGCTACACCTTC	CASSLYPQYGYTF
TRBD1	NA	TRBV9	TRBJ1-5	TGTGCCAGCAGCGTAGCAGGGGGCCGGGAGCCCCAGCATTTT	CASSVAGGREPQHF
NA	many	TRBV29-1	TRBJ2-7	TGCAGCGTTGTAGGACCCGGAGGCGAGCAGTACTTC	CSVVGPGGEQYF
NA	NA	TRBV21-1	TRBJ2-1	TGTGCCAGCAGCAATAGGCTAGCGGAGGTGTATGAGCAGTTCTTC	CASSNRLAEVYEQFF
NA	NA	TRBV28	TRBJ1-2	TGTGCCAGCAGTCTGTCCGCGCGGGGGCGTCACTATGGCTACACCTTC	CASSLSARGRHYGYTF
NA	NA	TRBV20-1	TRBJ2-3	TGCAGTGCTACGGGACAAAGCACAGATACGCAGTATTTT	CSATGQSTDTQYF
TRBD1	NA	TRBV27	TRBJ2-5	TGTACCAGCAGTAGGGCGACAGGGTCTGCGACCCAGTACTTC	CTSSRATGSATQYF
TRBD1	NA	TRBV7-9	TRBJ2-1	TGTGCCAGCAGCTGGGGACAGGGGTACAGTGAGCAGTTCTTC	CASSWGQGYSEQFF
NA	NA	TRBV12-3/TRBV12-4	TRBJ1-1	TGTGCCAGCAGTTTACGGGGAATTGGTTTCTTT	CASSLRGIGFF
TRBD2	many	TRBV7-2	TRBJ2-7	TGTGCCAGCAGCTTAGCGGGGAGCGGGATGCACGAGCAGTACTTC	CASSLAGSGMHEQYF